Following are 25 T cell receptor beta chains from one sample sequenced in a study of blood T cell repertoires in COVID-19. TCRdb's table, derived via immunoSEQ multiplex PCR, lists solely in-frame clones and lacks some. The sample consists of about 240,000 clones, approximately 88% of them appearing once. The sequencing sample was made of PBMCs or T cells enriched from blood (not recorded which). Receptors were obtained from a woman aged 25 to 39 with acute COVID-19.

This clone has only a few counts. The rearrangement uses TRBV4-1 and TRBJ1-2, with TRBD1 identical over 7 bases. The CDR3 extends over 17 amino acids. CDR1 MGHRA and CDR2 YSYEKL come from the germline V gene. The J segment lost 4 bases and the V segment lost 1 base, leaving 12 bases of the junction unmatched. CDR3 protein: CASSQGGRGQSFYGYTF. The CDR3 region has the DNA TGCGCCAGCAGCCAAGGGGGCCGGGGACAGAGCTTCTATGGCTACACCTTC.

V gene TRBV7-8 combines with J gene TRBJ1-1; maybe TRBD1 (5 bases). The V gene's germline CDR1 is SGHVS and CDR2 FQNEAQ. V was cut by 0 bases and J by 0 bases, with 14 bases left in between. CDR3 length: 17 residues. The CDR3 sequence: CASSLAGEGRMNTEAFF. CDR3 DNA: TGTGCCAGCAGCTTAGCGGGGGAGGGGCGCATGAACACTGAAGCTTTCTTT.

This clone was detected a few times. The rearrangement links TRBV7-2 to TRBJ1-1; D perhaps matches TRBD1 (5 bases). V was cut by 4 bases and J by 10 bases, with 16 bases left in between. The CDR3 is 13 residues long. CDR1 and CDR2 (germline): SGHTA, FQGNSA. Here the CDR3 DNA reads TGTGCCAGCAGCTCCCACCCGACAGTACCAGCTTTCTTT. It specifies CASSSHPTVPAFF.

The J gene is TRBJ1-2, the V gene TRBV6-2 or TRBV6-3; 8 bases map to TRBD1. Trimming took 6 bases from V and 6 from J; bases not matched to a gene: 6. The CDR3 is 13 amino acids. Germline V gives CDR1 MNHEY, CDR2 SVGEGT. The CDR3 spells CASSPGTGDGYTF. The CDR3 coding sequence is TGTGCCAGCAGCCCCGGGACAGGTGATGGCTACACCTTC.

Only one count was recorded for this clone. The V and J genes are TRBV4-3 and TRBJ1-1; TRBD1 matches at 9 bases. V shed 6 bases and J 5 bases; nucleotides not matched to a gene: 7. The CDR3 is 14 amino acids. CDR1 is LGHNA, CDR2 YSLEER, per germline. The CDR3 protein is CASRNRGRGTEAFF. The CDR3 nucleotides are TGCGCCAGCAGGAACAGGGGGCGAGGAACTGAAGCTTTCTTT.

The table lists this clone with a few counts. This rearrangement joins TRBV5-6 to TRBJ1-5; 8 nucleotides agree with TRBD1. The CDR3 consists of 14 residues. Germline CDR1 is SGHDT and CDR2 is YYEEEE. The ends lost 2 bases at V and 7 bases at J; junction bases unmatched: 5. CDR3 sequence: CASSFRGRGQPQHF. CDR3 nucleotides: TGTGCCAGCAGCTTCAGGGGGCGCGGGCAGCCCCAGCATTTT.

This clone has only one observation. The V gene is TRBV11-3, the J gene TRBJ2-6; D is perhaps TRBD1 (6 bases). The V gene's germline CDR1 is SGHNT and CDR2 YENEEA. The CDR3 is 16 amino acids. With 5 bases removed from V and 0 bases from J, the gap between germline ends came to 11 bases. CDR3 in amino acids: CASSQTGNSGANVLTF. In DNA form, the CDR3 reads TGTGCCAGCAGCCAGACAGGCAACTCTGGGGCCAACGTCCTGACTTTC.

The chain carries TRBV29-1 and TRBJ1-3; no firm D call. Trimming removed 2 bases from V and 4 bases from J, with 12 bases in between. This CDR3 has 14 residues. Germline lookup yields CDR1 SQVTM and CDR2 ANQGSEA. The CDR3 sequence is CSVELANAGNTIYF. The CDR3 DNA sequence: TGCAGCGTTGAATTAGCCAATGCCGGAAACACCATATATTTT. Supplemented by reference TRBV29-1 and TRBJ1-3, the full variable domain reads SAVISQKPSRDICQRGTSLTIQCQVDSQVTMMFWYRQQPGQSLTLIATANQGSEATYESGFVIDKFPISRPNLTFSTLTVSNMSPEDSSIYLCSVELANAGNTIYFGEGSWLTVV.

This clone has just a few counts. This sequence joins TRBV11-2 and TRBJ2-7; D is ambiguous. Trimming shortened V by 0 bases and J by 4 bases, and 10 bases separated the two germline ends. Germline values: CDR1 SGHAT, CDR2 FQNNGV. The CDR3 has 14 residues. The CDR3 region is CASSLDLQEYEQYF. The CDR3 DNA follows: TGTGCCAGCAGCTTAGATCTGCAGGAATACGAGCAGTACTTC.

V is TRBV14 and J is TRBJ2-1, with a possible D match to TRBD2 (6 bases). This CDR3 contains 18 residues. In germline, CDR1 is SGHDN, CDR2 FVKESK. The V gene lost 0 bases and the J gene lost 0 bases, with 15 bases spanning the gap. CDR3 sequence (DNA): TGTGCCAGCAGCCAAGATGGAGGGGCCTCACTCTCCTACAATGAGCAGTTCTTC. Its protein product is CASSQDGGASLSYNEQFF.

The chain joins TRBV7-8 to TRBJ1-2; D may be TRBD1 (5 bases). Trimming removed 4 bases at V and 7 bases at J, with 19 bases between. The CDR3 is 15 residues long. CDR1 is SGHVS, CDR2 FQNEAQ, per germline. CDR3 coding DNA: TGTGCCAGCAGCTCTCCGGGGGACGTGCTATTTGGCTACACCTTC. Its translation is CASSSPGDVLFGYTF.

The V and J genes are TRBV7-6 and TRBJ2-3, with D perhaps TRBD2 (5 bases). Germline V gene data show CDR1 as SGHVS and CDR2 as FNYEAQ. Trimming left V 5 bases short and J 1 base short, with 13 bases between. This CDR3 spans 15 amino acids. The CDR3 reads CASSLGWRGTDTQYF. As DNA, the CDR3 is TGTGCCAGCAGCCTTGGTTGGCGGGGCACAGATACGCAGTATTTT.

Only one count was recorded for this clone. This chain connects TRBV7-6 to TRBJ2-1; 7 nucleotides align to TRBD1. Losses at the gene ends were 0 bases for V and 8 bases for J; bases not matched to a gene: 10. Germline V gene lookup returns CDR1 SGHVS and CDR2 FNYEAQ. The CDR3 totals 16 residues. The CDR3 sequence is CASSLARIRGMDEQFF. The CDR3 region has the DNA TGTGCCAGCAGCTTAGCGCGGATCAGGGGGATGGATGAGCAGTTCTTC.

The chain has TRBV5-1 and TRBJ2-1; TRBD2 is a possible D gene (6 bases). V shed 6 bases and J shed 2 bases, with 15 bases lying between them. Germline CDR1 SGHRS, CDR2 YFSETQ. This CDR3 comprises 15 residues. The CDR3 sequence is CASTTLGGPYNEQFF. The DNA for the CDR3 is TGCGCCAGCACCACCCTGGGGGGTCCCTACAATGAGCAGTTCTTC.

This clone was found once. The chain recombines TRBV13 with TRBJ2-1, with D perhaps matching TRBD1 (6 bases). Looked up from germline, CDR1 is PRHDT and CDR2 is FYEKMQ (reference sequence). V dropped 8 bases and J dropped 9 bases, with 29 bases sitting between them. The CDR3 length is 17 residues. The CDR3 reads CASAPWGLRRARGEQFF. In nucleotides, the CDR3 is TGTGCCAGCGCACCTTGGGGGCTTCGCAGGGCACGGGGTGAGCAGTTCTTC.

The CDR3 DNA reads as TGTGCCAGATCTACTATAGGGACAGCGAATTCACCCCTCCACTTT. As protein: CARSTIGTANSPLHF. V usage is TRBV6-5 and J usage is TRBJ1-6; 7 bases are a match to TRBD1. Germline trimming cut 9 bases from V and 7 bases from J; bases unmatched to any gene: 12. The CDR3 runs 15 residues. The germline CDR1 and CDR2 sequences are MNHEY and SVGAGI.

In this sample, this clone turned up once. The CDR3 DNA sequence: TGTGCCTGGAGTGGTGGAGGGAGGGAAAAACTGTTTTTT. Translating it yields CAWSGGGREKLFF. The genes are TRBV30 and TRBJ1-4; D is unclear. Germline CDR1 is GTSNPN and CDR2 is SVGIG (reference sequence). The CDR3 totals 13 residues. Trimming took off 1 base at V and 8 bases at J, with 11 bases between the two ends.

The chain couples TRBV12-5 to TRBJ1-5; D is perhaps TRBD1 (6 bases). CDR3 size: 15 residues. V dropped 0 bases and J dropped 5 bases, with 11 bases sitting between them. Per germline, CDR1 LGHNT and CDR2 FRNRAP. CDR3 protein: CASGLVQGIHQPQHF. In DNA, the CDR3 is TGTGCTAGTGGTTTGGTACAGGGAATCCATCAGCCCCAGCATTTT.

V usage is TRBV5-1 and J usage is TRBJ1-6; no firm D call. The germline CDR1 and CDR2 sequences are SGHRS and YFSETQ. V lost 4 bases and J 5 bases, leaving 10 bases between the germline ends. The CDR3 sequence is 14 residues long. The CDR3 region is CASSEEGDNSPLHF. The CDR3 bases are TGCGCCAGCAGCGAAGAGGGTGATAATTCACCCCTCCACTTT.

CDR3 DNA: TGTGCCATCAGTGAGCGCAGGGACGAGCAGTACTTC. Translation: CAISERRDEQYF. The genes are TRBV10-3 and TRBJ2-7; maybe TRBD1 (5 bases). The CDR3 is 12 residues long. V lost 2 bases and J lost 5, with 7 bases in between. Germline V gene data show CDR1 as ENHRY and CDR2 as SYGVKD.

This clone showed up just once. Other nucleotide sequences in the sample specify the same CDR3. This sequence joins TRBV5-1 and TRBJ1-1, with unresolved D. The CDR3 length is 14 residues. Germline CDR1 and CDR2: SGHRS and YFSETQ. Deletions cut 0 bases from V and 1 base from J, with 7 bases between. The CDR3: CASSLDSGNTEAFF. CDR3 DNA sequence: TGCGCCAGCAGCTTGGATTCCGGGAACACTGAAGCTTTCTTT.

This chain's CDR3 is CASSYSRTEPSSNEQFF. CDR3 nucleotide sequence: TGTGCCAGCAGTTACTCGAGGACGGAACCTAGCTCAAATGAGCAGTTCTTC. The genes are TRBV6-2 or TRBV6-3 and TRBJ2-1; maybe TRBD2 (5 bases). Germline V gene lookup returns CDR1 MNHEY and CDR2 SVGEGT. The V and J ends lost 0 bases and 7 bases respectively, with 19 bases between them. CDR3 size: 17 residues.

The chain carries TRBV10-3 and TRBJ2-5; 9 bases are a match to TRBD1. Germline loops: CDR1 ENHRY, CDR2 SYGVKD. CDR3 length equals 13 residues. V lost 4 bases to trimming and J lost 3 bases; unmatched junction nucleotides: 0. The CDR3 coding sequence is TGTGCCATCAGTGGACAGGGGGAAGAGACCCAGTACTTC. Protein: CAISGQGEETQYF.

The gene calls are TRBV5-1 and TRBJ2-7; possibly TRBD2 for D (6 bases). Germline lookup yields CDR1 SGHRS and CDR2 YFSETQ. The CDR3 extends over 13 amino acids. V was cut by 4 bases and J by 6 bases, with 14 bases left in between. CDR3 bases: TGCGCCAGCAGCCACGGGACTGAGGGCGAGCAGTACTTC. The encoded protein is CASSHGTEGEQYF. Variable domain in full (rest from reference TRBV5-1 and TRBJ2-7): KAGVTQTPRYLIKTRGQQVTLSCSPISGHRSVSWYQQTPGQGLQFLFEYFSETQRNKGNFPGRFSGRQFSNSRSEMNVSTLELGDSALYLCASSHGTEGEQYFGPGTRLTVT.

V gene TRBV6-1 combines with J gene TRBJ2-7, with 7 bases fitting TRBD2. Per the germline V gene, CDR1 is MNHNS and CDR2 is SASEGT. The CDR3 consists of 13 residues. V lost 2 bases and J lost 5; bases outside the gene matches: 3. DNA for the CDR3: TGTGCCAGCAGTGAAAGGGGAGGGGACGAGCAGTACTTC. Translating gives CASSERGGDEQYF.